This TCR beta chain was sequenced for a study of blood T cell repertoires in COVID-19. V was clipped by 5 bases and J by 4 bases, with 14 bases between them. The germline CDR1 and CDR2 sequences are SGHVS and FQNEAQ. The CDR3 loop spans 14 amino acids. Clones were sequenced by immunoSEQ multiplex PCR, and TCRdb holds only the in-frame ones, with some missing. The sample includes 180,000 or so clones, more than 75% of them seen just once. Specimen: peripheral blood. The rearrangement uses TRBV7-8 and TRBJ1-2, with D unclear. The TCR originated in a woman aged 80 or older with acute or convalescent COVID-19. The DNA of the CDR3 is TGTGCCAGCAGCGCCTTCCGCCACGGCTATGGCTACACCTTC. Translated: CASSAFRHGYGYTF.